The 30 T cell receptor beta chains below all came from one sample that was sequenced in a study of lymphopenia after photon versus proton radiotherapy. The method was immunoSEQ multiplex PCR; TCRdb's version includes in-frame clones alone and lacks a portion of them. The table has fewer than 40,000 clones, approximately 93% seen once; the top ten hold approximately 0.72%. Source: peripheral blood, taken from a patient treated with photon-based radiotherapy. These TCRs come from a woman in her forties or fifties with cholangiocarcinoma.

This chain joins TRBV5-1 and TRBJ1-1, with TRBD1 matching 8 bases. Per germline, CDR1 SGHRS and CDR2 YFSETQ. V trimming: 1 base; J trimming: 5 bases; junction bases outside the gene matches: 4. The length of the CDR3 is 14 residues. CDR3 residues: CASSLFGQGTEAFF. CDR3 coding DNA: TGCGCCAGCAGCTTGTTCGGACAGGGAACTGAAGCTTTCTTT. Using reference TRBV5-1 and TRBJ1-1 for the parts outside the CDR3, the full variable domain is KAGVTQTPRYLIKTRGQQVTLSCSPISGHRSVSWYQQTPGQGLQFLFEYFSETQRNKGNFPGRFSGRQFSNSRSEMNVSTLELGDSALYLCASSLFGQGTEAFFGQGTRLTVV.

The CDR3 protein is CASSLDRSSPLHF. In nucleotides, the CDR3 is TGCGCCAGCAGTTTAGACCGTTCTTCACCCCTCCACTTT. V is TRBV10-2 and J is TRBJ1-6, with unresolved D. Germline lookup yields CDR1 WSHSY and CDR2 SAAADI. The length of the CDR3 is 13 residues. The ends were cut back, 5 bases at V and 9 bases at J, with 11 bases in the middle.

The chain has TRBV5-6 and TRBJ1-5; TRBD1 is a possible D gene (5 bases). This CDR3 contains 17 residues. The ends were cut back, 2 bases at V and 1 base at J, with 16 bases in the middle. Germline CDR1 SGHDT, CDR2 YYEEEE. CDR3 protein: CASSLRAGGFSNQPQHF. DNA for the CDR3: TGTGCCAGCAGCTTACGCGCCGGGGGTTTCAGCAATCAGCCCCAGCATTTT.

This clone occurred once. The chain couples TRBV10-3 to TRBJ1-2; a possible D gene is TRBD1 (5 bases). The CDR3 extends over 14 amino acids. Germline lookup yields CDR1 ENHRY and CDR2 SYGVKD. Trimming pared 5 bases from V and 2 bases from J, leaving 12 bases between. CDR3: CAISPQDFNYGYTF. The DNA of the CDR3 is TGTGCCATCAGTCCACAGGACTTCAACTATGGCTACACCTTC.

The chain recombines TRBV2 with TRBJ2-4; no clear D. This CDR3 is built from 14 residues. The germline V gene encodes CDR1 SNHLY and CDR2 FYNNEI. The V end was cut by 6 bases, the J end by 0 bases, with 9 bases between. CDR3 loop: CASSPNLAKNIQYF. CDR3 in DNA: TGTGCCAGCAGCCCTAACCTAGCCAAAAACATTCAGTACTTC. Using reference TRBV2 and TRBJ2-4 for the parts outside the CDR3, the full variable domain is EPEVTQTPSHQVTQMGQEVILRCVPISNHLYFYWYRQILGQKVEFLVSFYNNEISEKSEIFDDQFSVERPDGSNFTLKIRSTKLEDSAMYFCASSPNLAKNIQYFGAGTRLSVL.

This sequence joins TRBV5-1 and TRBJ2-3, with 9 bases matching TRBD2. The V segment lost 0 bases and the J segment 1 base; nucleotides outside the gene matches: 3. The CDR3 extends over 16 amino acids. Germline loops: CDR1 SGHRS, CDR2 YFSETQ. The CDR3 reads CASSLDPSGGTDTQYF. DNA for the CDR3: TGCGCCAGCAGCTTGGATCCTAGCGGGGGCACAGATACGCAGTATTTT.

The chain joins TRBV6-5 to TRBJ2-2; the D gene is possibly TRBD1 (5 bases). V lost 8 bases and J 3 bases, leaving 13 bases between the germline ends. CDR1 and CDR2 (germline): MNHEY, SVGAGI. CDR3 size: 14 residues. The CDR3 DNA follows: TGTGCCAGCTGGGGCAGAGCTGACACCGGGGAGCTGTTTTTT. It yields the protein CASWGRADTGELFF.

The J gene is TRBJ2-7, the V gene TRBV12-5; 7 nucleotides match TRBD1. Germline CDR1 is LGHNT and CDR2 is FRNRAP. There are 11 residues in the CDR3. In nucleotides, the CDR3 is TGTGCCGAGGGACAGACCTACGAGCAGTACTTC. Amino acids: CAEGQTYEQYF. Looking up the rest from reference TRBV12-5 and TRBJ2-7 gives the full variable domain: DARVTQTPRHKVTEMGQEVTMRCQPILGHNTVFWYRQTMMQGLELLAYFRNRAPLDDSGMPKDRFSAEMPDATLATLKIQPSEPRDSAVYFCAEGQTYEQYFGPGTRLTVT.

This chain links TRBV19 with TRBJ1-1; D ambiguous. The CDR3 covers 16 residues. V gave up 2 bases and J gave up 0 bases, with 13 bases separating them. Germline assignment: CDR1 LNHDA and CDR2 SQIVND (reference sequence). As DNA, the CDR3 is TGTGCCAGTAGTATATCTCAACTCGGATTGAACACTGAAGCTTTCTTT. This encodes CASSISQLGLNTEAFF. Full variable domain (rest looked up from reference TRBV19 and TRBJ1-1): DGGITQSPKYLFRKEGQNVTLSCEQNLNHDAMYWYRQDPGQGLRLIYYSQIVNDFQKGDIAEGYSVSREKKESFPLTVTSAQKNPTAFYLCASSISQLGLNTEAFFGQGTRLTVV.

The genes are TRBV2 and TRBJ2-7; no clear D gene. In germline, CDR1 is SNHLY, CDR2 FYNNEI. The germline V and J ends were trimmed by 2 bases and 3 bases, with 17 bases remaining between them. The CDR3 extends over 16 amino acids. The CDR3 DNA is TGTGCCAGCAGTGAATTATTAGGCAGGACGAGCTACGAGCAGTACTTC. Its translation is CASSELLGRTSYEQYF.

The chain joins TRBV7-2 to TRBJ1-2; D not certain. The ends were cut back, 5 bases at V and 3 bases at J, with 7 bases in the middle. This CDR3 comprises 12 residues. Germline loops: CDR1 SGHTA, CDR2 FQGNSA. The CDR3 here is CASSPPDYGYTF. The CDR3 DNA reads TGTGCCAGCAGCCCCCCAGACTATGGCTACACCTTC. Complete variable domain (other parts from reference TRBV7-2 and TRBJ1-2): GAGVSQSPSNKVTEKGKDVELRCDPISGHTALYWYRQSLGQGLEFLIYFQGNSAPDKSGLPSDRFSAERTGGSVSTLTIQRTQQEDSAVYLCASSPPDYGYTFGSGTRLTVV.

The chain links TRBV4-3 to TRBJ1-2, with a weak D call TRBD1 (5 bases). Deletions cut 1 base from V and 7 bases from J, with 19 bases between. This CDR3 has 16 amino acids. The germline V gene has CDR1 LGHNA and CDR2 YSLEER. The CDR3 region has the DNA TGCGCCAGCAGCCAAGGCGGCAATCGCCAGGGTCTTGGCTACACCTTC. This sequence encodes CASSQGGNRQGLGYTF.

The chain is built from TRBV5-6 and TRBJ2-1; 9 bases line up with TRBD1. Germline assignment: CDR1 SGHDT and CDR2 YYEEEE. V trimming: 2 bases; J trimming: 6 bases; junction bases outside the gene matches: 6. The CDR3 has 15 amino acids. The CDR3 spells CASSLRTGEFNEQFF. In DNA form, the CDR3 reads TGTGCCAGCAGCTTAAGGACAGGGGAATTCAATGAGCAGTTCTTC.

The gene calls are TRBV2 and TRBJ1-2; D perhaps matches TRBD1 (6 bases). This CDR3 comprises 15 residues. V gave up 3 bases and J gave up 4 bases, with 15 bases separating them. Germline V gene data show CDR1 as SNHLY and CDR2 as FYNNEI. Here the CDR3 DNA reads TGTGCCAGCAGTGAGGCCCGGGGGCTGGGCTATGGCTACACCTTC. Translated, it gives CASSEARGLGYGYTF.

J is TRBJ1-2 and V is TRBV7-2, with 9 bases aligning to TRBD1. Trimming removed 2 bases from V and 4 bases from J; junction bases left unmatched: 5. The CDR3 loop spans 15 amino acids. Per germline, CDR1 SGHTA and CDR2 FQGNSA. The CDR3 loop reads CASSLTGTGSYGYTF. The CDR3 coding sequence is TGTGCCAGCAGCTTAACCGGGACAGGGTCCTATGGCTACACCTTC.

The genes are TRBV7-9 and TRBJ1-5, with D perhaps matching TRBD1 (5 bases). Germline values: CDR1 SEHNR, CDR2 FQNEAQ (reference sequence). The V and J ends lost 6 bases and 2 bases respectively, with 17 bases between them. The CDR3 has 16 amino acids. CDR3 sequence: CASSSFSGEGNQPQHF. The CDR3 nucleotides are TGTGCCAGCAGTTCCTTCTCGGGGGAAGGCAATCAGCCCCAGCATTTT.

The table lists this clone with a count of one. The chain carries TRBV27 and TRBJ2-5; a possible D gene is TRBD2 (5 bases). Between the trimmed V and J ends, which lost 2 bases and 2 bases, there was a span of 12 bases. The CDR3 contains 15 residues. Germline assignment: CDR1 MNHEY and CDR2 SMNVEV (reference sequence). The CDR3 loop reads CASSLNRGRQETQYF. In DNA form, the CDR3 reads TGTGCCAGCAGTTTAAATCGGGGTAGACAAGAGACCCAGTACTTC.

This chain connects TRBV6-5 to TRBJ1-3; 11 bases match TRBD1. The CDR3 sequence is 15 residues long. After removal of 7 bases from V and 2 bases from J, the junction contained 4 bases not matched to a gene. Germline CDR1 and CDR2: MNHEY and SVGAGI. The CDR3 nucleotides read TGTGCCAGCACCGAGGGACAGGGGGCTGGAAACACCATATATTTT. It translates to CASTEGQGAGNTIYF.

V usage is TRBV4-1 and J usage is TRBJ1-4, with TRBD1 identical over 7 bases. V trimming: 1 base; J trimming: 3 bases; junction bases outside the gene matches: 2. The CDR3 spans 15 residues. Per the germline V gene, CDR1 is MGHRA and CDR2 is YSYEKL. The CDR3 loop is CASSQGGTANEKLFF. DNA of the CDR3: TGCGCCAGCAGCCAAGGAGGGACAGCTAATGAAAAACTGTTTTTT.

The V call is TRBV2, the J call TRBJ1-1; no firm D call. The CDR3 length is 15 residues. Germline lookup yields CDR1 SNHLY and CDR2 FYNNEI. The V and J ends lost 2 bases and 0 bases respectively, with 10 bases between them. The CDR3 bases are TGTGCCAGCAGTGAAACGGACGGCATGAACACTGAAGCTTTCTTT. Its translation: CASSETDGMNTEAFF.

This sequence joins TRBV10-2 and TRBJ1-6; weak D call: TRBD1 (6 bases). Germline V CDR1 and CDR2: WSHSY, SAAADI. This CDR3 is built from 17 residues. V lost 5 bases, J lost 0 bases, and 14 bases lay in between. The CDR3, as DNA: TGCGCCAGCAGTATTACCCAGGGGAGCTCCTATAATTCACCCCTCCACTTT. Translated, it gives CASSITQGSSYNSPLHF.

The chain joins TRBV7-8 to TRBJ1-2; D uncertain. The CDR3 sequence is 13 residues long. The germline CDR1 and CDR2 sequences are SGHVS and FQNEAQ. Trimming shortened V by 1 base and J by 4 bases, and 7 bases separated the two germline ends. The CDR3 is CASSLVGSYGYTF. The CDR3 DNA reads TGTGCCAGCAGCTTAGTTGGCAGCTATGGCTACACCTTC.

The genes are TRBV27 and TRBJ1-1, with D perhaps TRBD1 (5 bases). The CDR3 sequence is 13 residues long. The germline CDR1 and CDR2 sequences are MNHEY and SMNVEV (reference sequence). The V and J ends lost 10 bases and 5 bases respectively, with 17 bases between them. CDR3 coding DNA: TGTGCCACCCGAAAGGGGATGAGGACTGAAGCTTTCTTT. Its translation is CATRKGMRTEAFF.

V is TRBV4-1 and J is TRBJ1-2; D is unresolved. CDR1 and CDR2 from the germline V gene are MGHRA and YSYEKL. There are 15 residues in the CDR3. The V gene lost 0 bases and the J gene lost 5 bases, with 13 bases spanning the gap. In DNA form, the CDR3 reads TGCGCCAGCAGCCAAGACTGGGCACCTGGGTATGGCTACACCTTC. Protein: CASSQDWAPGYGYTF.

V is TRBV18 and J is TRBJ1-2; D ambiguous. The CDR3 extends over 14 amino acids. Germline V CDR1 and CDR2: KGHSH, LQKENI. V was shortened by 2 bases and J by 5 bases, with 12 bases between the two germline ends. The CDR3 sequence is CASSPLDGGYGYTF. CDR3 nucleotides: TGTGCCAGCTCACCATTGGACGGAGGATATGGCTACACCTTC.

The chain is built from TRBV15 and TRBJ2-4, with 7 bases that match TRBD1. J gave up 15 bases and V 1 base, and 9 bases lay outside the gene matches. The length of the CDR3 is 13 residues. CDR1 is LNHNV and CDR2 is YYDKDF in the germline V gene (reference sequence). The CDR3 bases are TGTGCCACCAGCAGAGCATCGGGACAGACCCCGTACTTC. It specifies CATSRASGQTPYF.

This rearrangement joins TRBV7-2 to TRBJ2-7, with a weak D call TRBD2 (5 bases). This CDR3 contains 14 residues. CDR1 and CDR2 (germline): SGHTA, FQGNSA. V was clipped by 5 bases and J by 6 bases, with 17 bases between them. DNA for the CDR3: TGTGCCAGCAGCACGGGGTTCCCTGAGGCCGAGCAGTACTTC. Its protein is CASSTGFPEAEQYF.

This clone appeared a single time. This rearrangement joins TRBV19 to TRBJ1-4; TRBD1 might be the D (5 bases). Germline V gene data show CDR1 as LNHDA and CDR2 as SQIVND (reference sequence). The ends were cut back, 4 bases at V and 8 bases at J, with 17 bases in the middle. The CDR3 contains 15 residues. CDR3: CASSNERVWGEKLFF. CDR3 sequence (DNA): TGTGCCAGTAGTAACGAAAGGGTATGGGGGGAAAAACTGTTTTTT.

The count of this clone is one. The CDR3 here is CASSLQGATEAFF. Here the CDR3 DNA reads TGTGCCAGCAGCTTACAGGGGGCGACTGAAGCTTTCTTT. This chain links TRBV11-2 with TRBJ1-1; 8 bases agree with TRBD1. The V gene end was trimmed by 2 bases and the J gene end by 5 bases; junction bases not matched to a gene: 1. This CDR3 is built from 13 residues. The germline V gene has CDR1 SGHAT and CDR2 FQNNGV. The entire variable domain, with the rest obtained from reference TRBV11-2 and TRBJ1-1, is as follows: EAGVAQSPRYKIIEKRQSVAFWCNPISGHATLYWYQQILGQGPKLLIQFQNNGVVDDSQLPKDRFSAERLKGVDSTLKIQPAKLEDSAVYLCASSLQGATEAFFGQGTRLTVV.

The J gene is TRBJ1-1, the V gene TRBV7-2; D perhaps matches TRBD1 (5 bases). From germline, CDR1 is SGHTA and CDR2 FQGNSA. V was clipped by 2 bases and J by 9 bases, with 22 bases between them. CDR3 length: 16 residues. The CDR3 sequence is CASSLRTSSLALKAFF. For the CDR3, the DNA is TGTGCCAGCAGCTTAAGGACATCTTCTCTTGCGCTGAAAGCTTTCTTT. Combining the CDR3 with reference TRBV7-2 and TRBJ1-1 gives the whole variable domain GAGVSQSPSNKVTEKGKDVELRCDPISGHTALYWYRQSLGQGLEFLIYFQGNSAPDKSGLPSDRFSAERTGGSVSTLTIQRTQQEDSAVYLCASSLRTSSLALKAFFGQGTRLTVV.